The 3 T cell receptor beta chains presented below share a single source sample, sequenced in a study of blood T cell repertoires in COVID-19. Profiled with immunoSEQ multiplex PCR; TCRdb holds only in-frame clones, not every one. The sample consists of 190,000 or so clones, around 86% of them appearing once. Material for sequencing was PBMCs or T cells enriched from blood (not recorded which). The receptors come from a woman in her thirties who had recovered from COVID-19.

Here the CDR3 reads CASSHGLAGDSANTGELFF. The CDR3 DNA follows: TGTGCCAGCAGCCATGGACTAGCGGGAGATTCGGCGAACACCGGGGAGCTGTTTTTT. The rearrangement joins TRBV14 to TRBJ2-2; TRBD2 agrees at 13 bases. Germline V gene data show CDR1 as SGHDN and CDR2 as FVKESK. This CDR3 spans 19 amino acids. Trimming removed 3 bases from V and 0 bases from J; junction bases left unmatched: 7.

This rearrangement joins TRBV5-1 to TRBJ1-6; 8 bases align to TRBD1. V lost 4 bases to trimming and J lost 8 bases; unmatched junction nucleotides: 5. The CDR3 length is 14 residues. The germline V gene encodes CDR1 SGHRS and CDR2 YFSETQ. CDR3 DNA: TGCGCCAGCAGCCGTGGGACAGGAGATTCACCCCTCCACTTT. Translation: CASSRGTGDSPLHF.

The chain uses TRBV18 and TRBJ2-6, with 11 bases fitting TRBD2. This CDR3 is built from 18 residues. The J segment lost 0 bases and the V segment lost 6 bases, leaving 7 bases of the junction unmatched. Germline CDR1 is KGHSH and CDR2 is LQKENI. The CDR3 coding sequence is TGTGCCAGCTCTCTCCAACTAGCGGGGGTCTCTGGGGCCAACGTCCTGACTTTC. This codes for CASSLQLAGVSGANVLTF.